The next 7 T cell receptor beta chains were all read from a single sample in a study of CD4 T cells in lung cancer. No antigen has been identified for these receptors. Profiled with immunoSEQ multiplex PCR; TCRdb holds only in-frame clones, not every one. The sample lists approximately 150 clones, around 80% occurring once. The sample taken for sequencing was a cultured T cell line or clone derived from lung, from the whole sample or a sorted T cell fraction (not recorded which). The receptors were gathered from a woman aged 55-70 years with non-small cell lung cancer. Some clones in this sample may be carry-over from other donors' samples.

The chain employs TRBV10-3 and TRBJ2-5, with TRBD1 matching 9 bases. The germline V gene encodes CDR1 ENHRY and CDR2 SYGVKD. The V segment lost 2 bases and the J segment 2 bases; nucleotides outside the gene matches: 3. This CDR3 is 15 amino acids long. The CDR3 coding sequence is TGTGCCATCAGTGAGGGCGGACAGGGGCAAGAGACCCAGTACTTC. Its protein is CAISEGGQGQETQYF.

This chain uses TRBV2 with TRBJ2-1; 10 nucleotides line up with TRBD1. The CDR3 totals 15 residues. Germline V gene sequence: CDR1 SNHLY, CDR2 FYNNEI. J gave up 3 bases and V 8 bases, and 7 bases lay outside the gene matches. The CDR3 region has the DNA TGTGCCAGCGGCCCGGGACAGGGGTTCTACAATGAGCAGTTCTTC. It translates to CASGPGQGFYNEQFF. The full variable domain, in which reference TRBV2 and TRBJ2-1 provide the parts outside the CDR3, is EPEVTQTPSHQVTQMGQEVILRCVPISNHLYFYWYRQILGQKVEFLVSFYNNEISEKSEIFDDQFSVERPDGSNFTLKIRSTKLEDSAMYFCASGPGQGFYNEQFFGPGTRLTVL.

This sequence joins TRBV28 and TRBJ1-2; D unclear. The V gene's germline CDR1 is MDHEN and CDR2 SYDVKM. V lost 0 bases and J lost 2, with 10 bases in between. The CDR3 has 15 residues. The CDR3 nucleotides read TGTGCCAGCAGTTTATGGGCTCAGAGAAACTATGGCTACACCTTC. As protein: CASSLWAQRNYGYTF.

The gene calls are TRBV19 and TRBJ2-1, with D perhaps TRBD1 (6 bases). Trimming removed 6 bases at V and 3 bases at J, with 15 bases between. Per the germline V gene, CDR1 is LNHDA and CDR2 is SQIVND (reference sequence). CDR3 length: 15 residues. CDR3 coding DNA: TGTGCCAGTAGAACAGGGAAGTTAGGCTACAATGAGCAGTTCTTC. This encodes CASRTGKLGYNEQFF.

The chain uses TRBV4-3 and TRBJ1-2, with D uncertain. The V gene lost 1 base and the J gene lost 1 base, with 19 bases spanning the gap. The germline gives CDR1 LGHNA, CDR2 YSLEER. The CDR3 length is 18 residues. The CDR3 loop is CASSQVIWEGTDNYGYTF. In nucleotides, the CDR3 is TGCGCCAGCAGCCAAGTAATCTGGGAGGGTACCGATAACTATGGCTACACCTTC.

The chain joins TRBV6-1 to TRBJ1-5; D may be TRBD1 (5 bases). The CDR3 consists of 18 residues. V lost 0 bases and J lost 0, with 15 bases in between. The V gene's germline CDR1 is MNHNS and CDR2 SASEGT. CDR3 region: CASSEAGGELYSNQPQHF. CDR3 in DNA: TGTGCCAGCAGTGAAGCGGGGGGGGAACTCTATAGCAATCAGCCCCAGCATTTT.

This clone was recorded a few times. The rearrangement joins TRBV14 to TRBJ1-5; D not resolved. CDR1 is SGHDN and CDR2 is FVKESK in the germline V gene. Trimming removed 3 bases at V and 5 bases at J, with 8 bases between. The CDR3 consists of 13 residues. CDR3 in amino acids: CASSQGVYQPQHF. The CDR3 DNA reads as TGTGCCAGCAGCCAGGGTGTGTATCAGCCCCAGCATTTT.